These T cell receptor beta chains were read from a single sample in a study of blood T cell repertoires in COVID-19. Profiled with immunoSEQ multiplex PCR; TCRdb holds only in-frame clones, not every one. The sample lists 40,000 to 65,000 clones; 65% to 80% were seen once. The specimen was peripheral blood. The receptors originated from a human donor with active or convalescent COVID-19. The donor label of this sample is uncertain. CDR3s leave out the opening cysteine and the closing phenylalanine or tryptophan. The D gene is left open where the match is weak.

CDR3: ASSQASGANVLT
J: TRBJ2-6
D: .
V: TRBV4-2

CDR3: ASSQDPASQRASDTQY
J: TRBJ2-3
D: .
V: TRBV4-3

CDR3: ASSVYGTSVYNEQF
J: TRBJ2-1
D: TRBD2
V: TRBV6-1

CDR3: ASSKRDSGSMDEQY
J: TRBJ2-7
D: TRBD2
V: TRBV3-1/TRBV3-2

CDR3: ASSVSSGYNEQF
J: TRBJ2-1
D: .
V: TRBV9

CDR3: ASSCPQGVREAF
J: TRBJ1-1
D: TRBD1
V: TRBV25-1

CDR3: ASSRKGVEWGGYT
J: TRBJ1-2
D: .
V: TRBV27

CDR3: ASSESRDRVEQY
J: TRBJ2-7
D: TRBD1
V: TRBV10-1

CDR3: ASSMGWGDPGAEAF
J: TRBJ1-1
D: .
V: TRBV19

CDR3: ASSVGDRPDTQY
J: TRBJ2-3
D: .
V: TRBV9

CDR3: ASSGGTSLYEQY
J: TRBJ2-7
D: .
V: TRBV9

CDR3: ASSVPDDRGYGYT
J: TRBJ1-2
D: TRBD1
V: TRBV9

CDR3: ASSGTTGLSGANVLT
J: TRBJ2-6
D: .
V: TRBV5-1

CDR3: ASSVGEGAAGNTIY
J: TRBJ1-3
D: .
V: TRBV9

CDR3: ASTTVGGLETQY
J: TRBJ2-5
D: .
V: TRBV28

CDR3: ASSFASGYEQY
J: TRBJ2-7
D: .
V: TRBV7-3

CDR3: ASSPKRSPGYNSPLH
J: TRBJ1-6
D: .
V: TRBV6-6

CDR3: ASSFGLAGDTYEQY
J: TRBJ2-7
D: TRBD2
V: TRBV19

CDR3: ASSIRVESELF
J: TRBJ1-4
D: .
V: TRBV7-2

CDR3: ASSPRGGELF
J: TRBJ2-2
D: .
V: TRBV7-6

CDR3: ASSIDGRALSSYEQY
J: TRBJ2-7
D: TRBD2
V: TRBV19

CDR3: ASSMGQGTDTQY
J: TRBJ2-3
D: TRBD1
V: TRBV19

CDR3: AWGRLKNYGYT
J: TRBJ1-2
D: .
V: TRBV30

CDR3: ASTTLSAEGNQPQH
J: TRBJ1-5
D: .
V: TRBV19

CDR3: ATSDSGQGAAEAF
J: TRBJ1-1
D: TRBD1
V: TRBV24-1

CDR3: ASRGGTSGVTNTGELF
J: TRBJ2-2
D: .
V: TRBV12-2

CDR3: ASNPSGLNTEAF
J: TRBJ1-1
D: .
V: TRBV5-1

CDR3: ASRGQGEDYGYT
J: TRBJ1-2
D: TRBD1
V: TRBV2

CDR3: ASSSTGVRETQY
J: TRBJ2-5
D: .
V: TRBV6-6

CDR3: ASSQMKQGNTEAF
J: TRBJ1-1
D: .
V: TRBV3-1/TRBV3-2

CDR3: ATSGLTGTGYYTDTQY
J: TRBJ2-3
D: TRBD1
V: TRBV24-1

CDR3: ASSLRSGRAAGELF
J: TRBJ2-2
D: TRBD2
V: TRBV7-3

CDR3: ASSEEEGDTQY
J: TRBJ2-3
D: .
V: TRBV6-4

CDR3: AWSMEGGGGNQPQH
J: TRBJ1-5
D: .
V: TRBV30

CDR3: ASSNQGLTEAF
J: TRBJ1-1
D: .
V: TRBV9

CDR3: ASSYPGTDRMNTEAF
J: TRBJ1-1
D: TRBD1
V: TRBV6-2/TRBV6-3

CDR3: ASSQVESGTRNIQY
J: TRBJ2-4
D: TRBD2
V: TRBV4-2

CDR3: ASSSATGLSYNSPLH
J: TRBJ1-6
D: .
V: TRBV5-4

CDR3: AWMGARGYT
J: TRBJ1-2
D: .
V: TRBV30

CDR3: AITTDSEAF
J: TRBJ1-1
D: .
V: TRBV10-3

CDR3: ASSQPIRGNEQF
J: TRBJ2-1
D: .
V: TRBV4-1

CDR3: ASSPHAGEDTQY
J: TRBJ2-3
D: .
V: TRBV7-3

CDR3: ASSPDYQLTYEQY
J: TRBJ2-7
D: .
V: TRBV4-2

CDR3: ASSVRGGTSFQGDTQY
J: TRBJ2-3
D: TRBD2
V: TRBV9

CDR3: ASNQGTGELF
J: TRBJ2-2
D: .
V: TRBV9

CDR3: ASSLFQQRSEKLF
J: TRBJ1-4
D: .
V: TRBV7-2